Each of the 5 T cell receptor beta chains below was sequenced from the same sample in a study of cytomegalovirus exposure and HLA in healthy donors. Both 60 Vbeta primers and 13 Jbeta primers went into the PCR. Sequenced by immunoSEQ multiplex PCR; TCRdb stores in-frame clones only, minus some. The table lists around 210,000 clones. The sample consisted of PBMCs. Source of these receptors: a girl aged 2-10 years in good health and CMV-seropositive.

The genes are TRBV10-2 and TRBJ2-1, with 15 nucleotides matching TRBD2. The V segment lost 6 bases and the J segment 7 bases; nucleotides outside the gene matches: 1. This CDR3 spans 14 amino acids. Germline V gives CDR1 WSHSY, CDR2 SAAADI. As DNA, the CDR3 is TGCGCCAGCAGCGGGACTAGCGGGGGGAATGAGCAGTTCTTC. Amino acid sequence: CASSGTSGGNEQFF.

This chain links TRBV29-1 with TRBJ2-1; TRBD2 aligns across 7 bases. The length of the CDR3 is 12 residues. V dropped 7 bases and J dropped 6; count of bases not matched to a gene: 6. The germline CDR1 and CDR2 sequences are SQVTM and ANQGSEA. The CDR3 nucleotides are TGCAGCGCCCTACCGGGGGGCAATGAGCAGTTCTTC. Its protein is CSALPGGNEQFF.

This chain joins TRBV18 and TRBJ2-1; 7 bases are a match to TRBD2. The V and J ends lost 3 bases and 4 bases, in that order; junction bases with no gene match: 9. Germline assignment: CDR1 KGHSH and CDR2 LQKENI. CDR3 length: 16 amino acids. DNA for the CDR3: TGTGCCAGCTCACCCCCGCTAGCGGATTTATACAATGAGCAGTTCTTC. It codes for CASSPPLADLYNEQFF.

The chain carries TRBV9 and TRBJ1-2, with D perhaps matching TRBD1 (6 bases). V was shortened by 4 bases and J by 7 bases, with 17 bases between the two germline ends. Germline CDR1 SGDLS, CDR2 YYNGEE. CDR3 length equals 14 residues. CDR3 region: CASSPRGGGTGYTF. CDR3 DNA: TGTGCCAGCAGCCCAAGGGGGGGTGGAACTGGCTACACCTTC.

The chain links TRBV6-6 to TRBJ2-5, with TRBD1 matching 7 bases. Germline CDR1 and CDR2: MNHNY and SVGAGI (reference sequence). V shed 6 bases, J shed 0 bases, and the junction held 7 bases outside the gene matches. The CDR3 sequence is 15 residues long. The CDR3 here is CASSRGQWYQETQYF. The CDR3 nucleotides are TGTGCCAGCAGCCGGGGACAGTGGTACCAAGAGACCCAGTACTTC.